Sequencing of this TCR beta chain was carried out in a study of T cells in tuberculosis. TCRdb's copy holds only in-frame clones and misses some; the assay was immunoSEQ multiplex PCR. The sample includes roughly 32,000 clones, roughly 96% of them seen just once. V lost 5 bases to trimming and J lost 4 bases, with 12 bases between them. The CDR3 is 14 residues long. Germline-derived CDR1 and CDR2 are SGHTA and FQGNSA. The sample consisted of PBMCs. This clonotype was obtained from a donor between 5 and 29 years old with latent tuberculosis or without tuberculosis infection. The chain couples TRBV7-2 to TRBJ2-1, with D maybe TRBD2 (6 bases). CDR3 sequence reads: CASSHGDFYNEQFF. CDR3 nucleotides: TGTGCCAGCAGCCACGGGGACTTTTACAATGAGCAGTTCTTC.